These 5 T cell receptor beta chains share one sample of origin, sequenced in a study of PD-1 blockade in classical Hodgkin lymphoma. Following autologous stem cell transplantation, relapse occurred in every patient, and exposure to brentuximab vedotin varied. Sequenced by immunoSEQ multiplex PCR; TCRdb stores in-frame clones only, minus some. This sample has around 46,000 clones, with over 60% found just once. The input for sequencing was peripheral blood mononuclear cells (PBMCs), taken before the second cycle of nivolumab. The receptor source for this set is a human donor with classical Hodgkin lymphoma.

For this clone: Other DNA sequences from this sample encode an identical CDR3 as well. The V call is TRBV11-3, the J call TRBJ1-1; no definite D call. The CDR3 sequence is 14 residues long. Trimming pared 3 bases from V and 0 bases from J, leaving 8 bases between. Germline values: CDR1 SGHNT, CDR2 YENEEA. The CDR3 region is CASSFPGLNTEAFF. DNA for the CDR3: TGTGCCAGCAGCTTCCCGGGCTTGAACACTGAAGCTTTCTTT.

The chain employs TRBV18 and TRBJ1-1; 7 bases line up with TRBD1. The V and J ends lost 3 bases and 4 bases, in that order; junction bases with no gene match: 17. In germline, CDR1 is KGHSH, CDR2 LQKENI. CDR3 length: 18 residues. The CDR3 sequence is CASSPTGTGFEVSTEAFF. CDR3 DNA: TGTGCCAGCTCACCGACAGGGACCGGGTTCGAAGTGTCCACTGAAGCTTTCTTT.

CDR3 nucleotide sequence: TGTGCCAGCAGAAAAACTAGCGGGGGGCCCTTGAGGTACAATGAGCAGTTCTTC. Translated, it gives CASRKTSGGPLRYNEQFF. The chain combines TRBV7-9 with TRBJ2-1; 12 nucleotides line up with TRBD2. Germline trimming cut 6 bases from V and 4 bases from J; bases unmatched to any gene: 13. The CDR3 extends over 18 amino acids. Germline values: CDR1 SEHNR, CDR2 FQNEAQ (reference sequence). The variable domain in full, with the rest retrieved from reference TRBV7-9 and TRBJ2-1, is DTGVSQNPRHKITKRGQNVTFRCDPISEHNRLYWYRQTLGQGPEFLTYFQNEAQLEKSRLLSDRFSAERPKGSFSTLEIQRTEQGDSAMYLCASRKTSGGPLRYNEQFFGPGTRLTVL.

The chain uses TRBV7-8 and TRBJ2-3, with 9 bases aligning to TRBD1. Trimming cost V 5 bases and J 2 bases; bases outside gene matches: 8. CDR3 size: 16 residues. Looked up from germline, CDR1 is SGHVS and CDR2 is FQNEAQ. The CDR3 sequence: CASSPDRGGITDTQYF. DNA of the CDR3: TGTGCCAGCAGCCCCGACAGGGGGGGTATCACAGATACGCAGTATTTT.

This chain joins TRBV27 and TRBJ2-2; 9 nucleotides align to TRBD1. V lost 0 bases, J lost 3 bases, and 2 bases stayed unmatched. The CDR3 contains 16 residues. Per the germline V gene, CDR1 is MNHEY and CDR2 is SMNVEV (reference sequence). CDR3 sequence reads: CASSLSGDRDTGELFF. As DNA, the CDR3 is TGTGCCAGCAGTTTATCCGGGGACAGGGACACCGGGGAGCTGTTTTTT.